The text below deals with one TCR beta chain. No antigen is known for it. The sample belongs to a study of CD8+ T cells in alopecia areata. General study results and limits: Relative to mice, TCR sharing across patients was less clear, a difference possibly HLA-related.

Extracted RNA was reverse transcribed into cDNA, the sequencing template. TCRdb's copy holds only in-frame clones and misses some; the assay was immunoSEQ multiplex PCR. The data contain about 150,000 clones, 45% to 55% of them seen just once; the ten biggest clones take up around 19%. This TCR was sampled from a human donor with alopecia areata. The starting material was CD8+ T cells sorted from blood, obtained at week 0.

CDR3 residues: CASSQDYRAAEAFF. Written as DNA, the CDR3 is TGCGCCAGCAGCCAAGATTACAGGGCCGCTGAAGCTTTCTTT. This rearrangement joins TRBV4-3 to TRBJ1-1; TRBD1 is a possible D gene (6 bases). The CDR3 runs 14 residues. V gave up 0 bases and J gave up 6 bases, with 11 bases separating them. CDR1 and CDR2 (germline): LGHNA, YSLEER.